Included here is one T cell receptor (beta chain) sequence, with context. Antigen specificity is unknown. The CDR3 length is 16 residues. Trimming removed 4 bases from V and 1 base from J, with 16 bases in between. Germline CDR1 LNHDA, CDR2 SQIVND (reference sequence). The sample comes from a study of T cell responses to AZD1222 COVID-19 vaccine. Study background: Pooling of second doses given at about 4 or about 12 weeks was done. Study observations and caveats: Only a handful of AZD1222 recipients tested seropositive at baseline.

Sequenced by immunoSEQ multiplex PCR; TCRdb stores in-frame clones only, minus some. Here the sample spans approximately 140,000 clones, about 92% being singletons. Sequences were derived from peripheral blood, sampled on day 0 of AZD1222 vaccination. The TCR sequence derives from an adult in good health. The rearrangement links TRBV19 to TRBJ1-1, with unresolved D. This chain's CDR3 is CASSRGSGPPNTEAFF. Here the CDR3 DNA reads TGTGCCAGTAGTAGGGGTTCGGGTCCCCCGAACACTGAAGCTTTCTTT.